The subject of this entry is one T cell receptor beta chain. Its target is not known. J was trimmed by 2 bases and V by 4 bases; bases with no gene match: 9. Germline CDR1 and CDR2: SGHKS and YYEKEE (reference sequence). The CDR3 contains 16 residues. This specimen belongs to a study of cytomegalovirus exposure and HLA in healthy donors. In the study overall: An earlier analysis identified more than 95 million unique TCR beta sequences in 150 million to 200 million T cells. Whole-study results and caveats: Rarity marked most TCR sequences, yet some public TCRs occurred in many donors. Overall, roughly 160 TCR beta chains were annotated as cytomegalovirus-associated. Reports state that TCR beta sequences accurately predicted most subjects' HLA-A and HLA-B alleles.

PCR used 60 Vbeta primers and 13 Jbeta primers. TCRdb keeps only in-frame clones here, not all; method: immunoSEQ multiplex PCR. This sample carries roughly 170,000 clones, approximately 80% of them seen once, and the ten largest clones take around 0.8%. The J gene is TRBJ2-1, the V gene TRBV5-5; 7 bases match TRBD1. The sequenced sample was PBMCs. The sequence came from a woman between 18 and 30 years old in good health and CMV-seronegative. The CDR3 coding sequence is TGTGCCAGCAGCGAAAAGGCACAGGGGACCTACAATGAGCAGTTCTTC. Its protein product is CASSEKAQGTYNEQFF. Together with reference TRBV5-5 and TRBJ2-1, the CDR3 gives the full variable domain: DAGVTQSPTHLIKTRGQQVTLRCSPISGHKSVSWYQQVLGQGPQFIFQYYEKEERGRGNFPDRFSARQFPNYSSELNVNALLLGDSALYLCASSEKAQGTYNEQFFGPGTRLTVL.